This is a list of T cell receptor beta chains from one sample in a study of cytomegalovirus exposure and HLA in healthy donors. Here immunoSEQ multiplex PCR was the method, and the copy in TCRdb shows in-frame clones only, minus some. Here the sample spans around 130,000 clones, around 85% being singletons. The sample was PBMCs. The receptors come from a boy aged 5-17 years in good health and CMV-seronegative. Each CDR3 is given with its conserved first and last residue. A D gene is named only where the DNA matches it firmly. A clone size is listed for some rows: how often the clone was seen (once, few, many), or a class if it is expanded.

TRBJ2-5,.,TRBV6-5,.,CASSYSGHDQETQYF,TGTGCCAGCAGTTACTCAGGACACGACCAAGAGACCCAGTACTTC
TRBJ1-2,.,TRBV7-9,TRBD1,CASSLPTGLDGYTF,TGTGCCAGCAGCTTACCGACAGGGTTGGATGGCTACACCTTC
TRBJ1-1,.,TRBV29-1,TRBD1,CSAGQGANTEAFF,TGCAGCGCGGGACAGGGAGCGAACACTGAAGCTTTCTTT
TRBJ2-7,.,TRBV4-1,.,CASREAGGSYEQYF,TGCGCCAGCAGGGAGGCAGGGGGGTCCTACGAGCAGTACTTC
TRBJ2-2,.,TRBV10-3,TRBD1,CATTSGTGWVGGELFF,TGTGCCACGACCTCCGGGACAGGGTGGGTCGGCGGGGAGCTGTTTTTT
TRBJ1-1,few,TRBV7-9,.,CASSLTMNTEAFF,TGTGCCAGCAGCCTCACAATGAACACTGAAGCTTTCTTT
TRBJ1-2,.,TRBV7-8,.,CASTVIWDGGYYGYTF,TGTGCCAGCACCGTAATTTGGGACGGAGGGTATTATGGCTACACCTTC
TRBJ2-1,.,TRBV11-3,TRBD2,CASSLAAGGYNEQFF,TGTGCCAGCAGCTTAGCGGCGGGAGGGTACAATGAGCAGTTCTTC
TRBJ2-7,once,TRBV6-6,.,CASRYAQGYEQYF,TGTGCCAGCAGGTATGCTCAGGGCTACGAGCAGTACTTC
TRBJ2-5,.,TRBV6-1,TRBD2,CASSGTSGRAVETQYF,TGTGCCAGCAGTGGGACTAGCGGGAGGGCCGTGGAGACCCAGTACTTC
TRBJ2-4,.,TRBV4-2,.,CASSHPASEGAIQYF,TGTGCCAGCAGCCACCCCGCCTCGGAGGGGGCCATTCAGTACTTC
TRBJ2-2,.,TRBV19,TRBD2,CATKKRLAGDPGELFF,TGTGCCACCAAAAAGAGACTAGCGGGAGATCCCGGGGAGCTGTTTTTT
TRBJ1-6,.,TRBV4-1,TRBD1,CASRDSGQGVDSPLHF,TGCGCCAGCAGGGACTCGGGACAGGGGGTCGATTCACCCCTCCACTTT
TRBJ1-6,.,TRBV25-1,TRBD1,CASSEGGQGNSPLHF,TGTGCCAGCAGCGAAGGGGGCCAGGGGAATTCACCCCTCCACTTT
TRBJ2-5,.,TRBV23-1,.,CASSQANAQETQYF,TGCGCCAGCAGTCAGGCAAACGCCCAAGAGACCCAGTACTTC
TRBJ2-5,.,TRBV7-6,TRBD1,CASSLGGRGQETQYF,TGTGCCAGCAGCTTAGGGGGCAGGGGGCAAGAGACCCAGTACTTC
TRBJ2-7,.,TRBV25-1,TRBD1,CASRGTGTGIYEQYF,TGTGCCAGCAGAGGGACCGGGACAGGAATCTACGAGCAGTACTTC
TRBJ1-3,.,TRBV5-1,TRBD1,CASSPGQGSRWGNTIYF,TGCGCCAGCAGCCCCGGACAGGGATCGAGGTGGGGAAACACCATATATTTT
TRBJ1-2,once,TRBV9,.,CASSASTVYGYTF,TGTGCCAGCAGCGCCTCGACAGTCTATGGCTACACCTTC
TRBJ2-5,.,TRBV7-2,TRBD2,CASSRRLAGVGETQYF,TGTGCCAGCAGCCGAAGACTAGCGGGGGTTGGGGAGACCCAGTACTTC
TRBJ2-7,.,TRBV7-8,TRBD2,CASSLVGLAGQSSYEQYF,TGTGCCAGCAGCTTGGTGGGACTAGCGGGGCAAAGCTCCTACGAGCAGTACTTC
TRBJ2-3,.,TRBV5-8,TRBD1,CASSLALSQGATDTQYF,TGTGCCAGCAGCTTGGCCCTGTCTCAGGGGGCGACAGATACGCAGTATTTT
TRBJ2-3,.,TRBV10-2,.,CASKRPGSDTQYF,TGCGCCAGCAAACGACCAGGGTCAGATACGCAGTATTTT
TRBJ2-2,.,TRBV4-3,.,CASSQDSRGSTGELFF,TGCGCCAGCAGCCAAGATTCACGGGGGAGCACCGGGGAGCTGTTTTTT
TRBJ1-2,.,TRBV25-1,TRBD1,CATSQGGGYTF,TGTGCCACTTCACAGGGGGGTGGCTACACCTTC
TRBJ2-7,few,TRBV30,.,CAWSQNYEQYF,TGTGCCTGGAGTCAAAACTACGAGCAGTACTTC
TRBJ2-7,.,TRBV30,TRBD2,CAWSVGLAASYEQYF,TGTGCCTGGAGTGTCGGACTAGCGGCTTCCTACGAGCAATACTTC
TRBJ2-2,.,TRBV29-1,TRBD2,CSVATRLAGATGELFF,TGCAGCGTCGCGACACGACTAGCGGGAGCCACCGGGGAGCTGTTTTTT
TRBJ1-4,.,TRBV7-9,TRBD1,CSSSLEPTGADGKLFF,TGTTCCAGCAGCTTAGAACCGACAGGGGCCGATGGAAAACTGTTTTTT
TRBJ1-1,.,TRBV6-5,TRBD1,CASRLTGTANTEAFF,TGTGCCAGCAGGTTAACCGGGACAGCCAACACTGAAGCTTTCTTT
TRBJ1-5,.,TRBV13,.,CASSLASEGFQPQHF,TGTGCCAGCAGCTTAGCCTCGGAGGGGTTTCAGCCCCAGCATTTT
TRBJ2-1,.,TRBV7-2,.,CASSFRQNSYNEQFF,TGTGCCAGCAGCTTCCGACAGAACTCCTACAATGAGCAGTTCTTC
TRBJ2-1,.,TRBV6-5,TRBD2,CASSQRGTNFLEQFF,TGTGCCAGCAGTCAGCGGGGGACAAATTTTCTTGAGCAGTTCTTC
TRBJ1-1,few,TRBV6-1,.,CASRGQTGGTEAFF,TGTGCCAGCAGAGGTCAGACAGGTGGCACTGAAGCTTTCTTT
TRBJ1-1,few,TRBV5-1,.,CASSPGQMNTEAFF,TGCGCCAGCAGCCCAGGACAGATGAACACTGAAGCTTTCTTT
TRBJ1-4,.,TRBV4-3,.,CASSQRGASDEKLFF,TGCGCCAGCAGCCAACGGGGGGCCTCCGATGAAAAACTGTTTTTT
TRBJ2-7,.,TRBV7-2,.,CASSLEYGEQYF,TGTGCCAGCAGCTTAGAATACGGCGAGCAGTACTTC
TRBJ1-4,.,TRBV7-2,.,CASSSRQDPNEKLFF,TGTGCCAGCAGCTCCCGACAGGATCCGAATGAAAAACTGTTTTTT
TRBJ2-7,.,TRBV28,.,CASSLEQPYEQYF,TGTGCCAGCAGTTTGGAACAGCCCTACGAGCAGTACTTC
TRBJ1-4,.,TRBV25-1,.,CASSEPGRGQEKLFF,TGTGCCAGCAGTGAACCTGGGCGGGGGCAGGAAAAACTGTTTTTT
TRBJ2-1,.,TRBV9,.,CASSVGALLDEQFF,TGTGCCAGCAGCGTAGGGGCCCTTTTGGATGAGCAGTTCTTC
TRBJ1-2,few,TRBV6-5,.,CASSLTPPANYGYTF,TGTGCCAGCAGTCTAACCCCCCCCGCTAACTATGGCTACACCTTC
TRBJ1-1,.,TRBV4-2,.,CASSQAPFGYRVGTEAFF,TGTGCCAGCAGCCAAGCCCCGTTCGGTTACAGGGTGGGCACTGAAGCTTTCTTT